What follows are 25 T cell receptor beta chains derived from one specimen sequenced in a study of beta chain features in type 1 diabetes. Reverse transcribing all isolated RNA meant expressed TCRB transcripts were sequenced. Assay: immunoSEQ multiplex PCR; the TCRdb copy retains only in-frame clones and omits some. There are around 340,000 clones in the sample; around 20% occur only once, and around 0.045% lies in the top ten. The sequenced sample was naive CD4+ T cells from blood. Source of these receptors: a woman under 30 in good health.

The chain is built from TRBV18 and TRBJ2-2, with 10 bases that match TRBD2. Per germline, CDR1 KGHSH and CDR2 LQKENI. The CDR3 length is 17 residues. V was pared by 3 bases and J by 4 bases, with 8 bases of the junction left unmatched. The CDR3 sequence: CASSPQGSGRITGELFF. Written as DNA, the CDR3 is TGTGCCAGCTCACCGCAAGGTAGCGGGAGGATCACCGGGGAGCTGTTTTTT.

The table lists this clone with a few counts. The V call is TRBV7-2, the J call TRBJ1-2, with no clear D. V lost 0 bases and J 3 bases, leaving 8 bases between the germline ends. The CDR3 sequence is 14 residues long. Germline V CDR1 and CDR2: SGHTA, FQGNSA. The CDR3 DNA is TGTGCCAGCAGCTTAGCGGCGGCGCACTATGGCTACACCTTC. Its translation is CASSLAAAHYGYTF. The full variable domain, in which reference TRBV7-2 and TRBJ1-2 provide the parts outside the CDR3, is GAGVSQSPSNKVTEKGKDVELRCDPISGHTALYWYRQSLGQGLEFLIYFQGNSAPDKSGLPSDRFSAERTGGSVSTLTIQRTQQEDSAVYLCASSLAAAHYGYTFGSGTRLTVV.

This clone was observed a few times. The CDR3 here is CASSLAGSFSNQPQHF. CDR3 sequence (DNA): TGCGCCAGCAGCTTGGCCGGGTCCTTTAGCAATCAGCCCCAGCATTTT. V is TRBV5-1 and J is TRBJ1-5; D is unresolved. Trimming cost V 0 bases and J 0 bases, with 10 bases left between them. The CDR3 runs 16 residues. In germline, CDR1 is SGHRS, CDR2 YFSETQ.

The chain recombines TRBV7-8 with TRBJ2-7; D not resolved. This CDR3 region has 16 residues. Trimming pared 0 bases from V and 1 base from J, leaving 13 bases between. In germline, CDR1 is SGHVS, CDR2 FQNEAQ. The CDR3 DNA reads as TGTGCCAGCAGCTTAGCTGGTAACAGCTTATCCTACGAGCAGTACTTC. Translated: CASSLAGNSLSYEQYF.

The V and J genes are TRBV5-1 and TRBJ2-2; 8 bases are a match to TRBD1. J lost 6 bases, V lost 4 bases, and 8 bases had no gene match. From germline, CDR1 is SGHRS and CDR2 YFSETQ. CDR3 length: 15 residues. Here the CDR3 DNA reads TGCGCCAGCAGCCCGGACAGGGAGTCGGCCGGGGAGCTGTTTTTT. Its protein product is CASSPDRESAGELFF.

The V gene is TRBV5-1, the J gene TRBJ1-1; 9 positions agree with TRBD1. CDR1 is SGHRS, CDR2 YFSETQ, per germline. The CDR3 sequence is 12 residues long. After removal of 4 bases from V and 8 bases from J, the junction contained 3 bases not matched to a gene. The CDR3 loop is CASSPGQGEAFF. The DNA for the CDR3 is TGCGCCAGCAGCCCCGGACAGGGGGAAGCTTTCTTT.

This clone occurred a few times. The rearrangement uses TRBV9 and TRBJ2-1; D may be TRBD2 (7 bases). Trimming cost V 2 bases and J 7 bases, with 13 bases left between them. Germline CDR1 SGDLS, CDR2 YYNGEE. The CDR3 extends over 14 amino acids. This chain's CDR3 is CASSVAGAGNEQFF. The CDR3 DNA follows: TGTGCCAGCAGCGTGGCGGGGGCCGGGAATGAGCAGTTCTTC.

The chain couples TRBV4-1 to TRBJ2-7, with 10 positions matching TRBD1. J lost 4 bases, V lost 1 base, and 1 base had no gene match. Germline CDR1 is MGHRA and CDR2 is YSYEKL. This CDR3 is 14 amino acids long. The CDR3 is CASSQGDRGYEQYF. Written as DNA, the CDR3 is TGCGCCAGCAGCCAAGGGGACAGGGGTTACGAGCAGTACTTC.

This clone was observed a handful of times. V gene TRBV30 combines with J gene TRBJ2-7; TRBD1 aligns across 8 bases. J lost 0 bases, V lost 0 bases, and 4 bases had no gene match. The germline gives CDR1 GTSNPN, CDR2 SVGIG (reference sequence). The CDR3 covers 15 residues. The chain's CDR3 is CAWSVGTGSSYEQYF. The CDR3 coding sequence is TGTGCCTGGAGTGTAGGGACAGGTTCCTCCTACGAGCAGTACTTC.

This chain links TRBV10-3 with TRBJ2-3, with D possibly being TRBD2 (5 bases). V gave up 2 bases and J gave up 5 bases, with 11 bases separating them. Germline CDR1 ENHRY, CDR2 SYGVKD. This CDR3 spans 14 amino acids. CDR3 nucleotides: TGTGCCATCAGTGAGACTGGACTTCTAGATACGCAGTATTTT. Residues: CAISETGLLDTQYF.

This chain joins TRBV4-1 and TRBJ2-1; 7 nucleotides agree with TRBD2. Trimming took 4 bases from V and 1 from J; bases not matched to a gene: 13. The CDR3 is 18 residues long. Germline V gene data show CDR1 as MGHRA and CDR2 as YSYEKL. The CDR3 loop reads CASSRAGSGIDSYNEQFF. CDR3 sequence (DNA): TGCGCCAGCAGCCGGGCAGGCAGCGGGATCGATTCCTACAATGAGCAGTTCTTC.

This chain connects TRBV19 to TRBJ2-1; D possibly corresponds to TRBD1 (6 bases). CDR1 and CDR2 from the germline V gene are LNHDA and SQIVND (reference sequence). There are 15 residues in the CDR3. V was trimmed by 4 bases and J by 5 bases, leaving 15 bases between them. The CDR3 sequence is CASSTRQDQHNEQFF. The CDR3 DNA reads TGTGCCAGTAGTACTCGACAGGATCAGCACAATGAGCAGTTCTTC.

This clone was recorded a few times. This sequence joins TRBV5-1 and TRBJ1-1; 8 bases agree with TRBD1. The V gene's germline CDR1 is SGHRS and CDR2 YFSETQ. The CDR3 sequence is 15 residues long. The ends lost 0 bases at V and 7 bases at J; junction bases unmatched: 8. The CDR3 region has the DNA TGCGCCAGCAGCTTGGCCGGGACAGGCGGCCTTGAAGCTTTCTTT. Its translation is CASSLAGTGGLEAFF. Full variable domain (outside the CDR3, taken from reference TRBV5-1 and TRBJ1-1): KAGVTQTPRYLIKTRGQQVTLSCSPISGHRSVSWYQQTPGQGLQFLFEYFSETQRNKGNFPGRFSGRQFSNSRSEMNVSTLELGDSALYLCASSLAGTGGLEAFFGQGTRLTVV.

This chain connects TRBV4-1 to TRBJ1-4; TRBD1 matches at 7 bases. V was pared by 5 bases and J by 0 bases, with 9 bases of the junction left unmatched. The CDR3 consists of 17 residues. Per the germline V gene, CDR1 is MGHRA and CDR2 is YSYEKL. The CDR3 bases are TGCGCCAGCAGCACAGACAGGGCCGAGACAACTAATGAAAAACTGTTTTTT. Its protein is CASSTDRAETTNEKLFF.

The chain has TRBV2 and TRBJ1-1, with D tentatively TRBD1 (5 bases). Germline V gene sequence: CDR1 SNHLY, CDR2 FYNNEI. The V end was cut by 6 bases, the J end by 0 bases, with 11 bases between. CDR3 length: 14 amino acids. DNA for the CDR3: TGTGCCAGCAGGCTCAGGGTCATGAACACTGAAGCTTTCTTT. Translation gives CASRLRVMNTEAFF. Complete variable domain (other parts from reference TRBV2 and TRBJ1-1): EPEVTQTPSHQVTQMGQEVILRCVPISNHLYFYWYRQILGQKVEFLVSFYNNEISEKSEIFDDQFSVERPDGSNFTLKIRSTKLEDSAMYFCASRLRVMNTEAFFGQGTRLTVV.

This clone was seen a handful of times. The rearrangement links TRBV7-3 to TRBJ2-1; TRBD1 is a possible D gene (6 bases). The V end lost 4 bases, the J end lost 9 bases, and 10 bases lay between the germline ends. Germline CDR1 reads SGHTA; CDR2 reads FQGTGA. This CDR3 contains 12 residues. The CDR3 DNA reads as TGTGCCAGCAGCTCAGGGGCCGGTGAGCAGTTCTTC. Protein sequence: CASSSGAGEQFF.

This clone was observed a few times. Different DNA sequences within this sample yield the same CDR3. The chain is built from TRBV11-3 and TRBJ2-5; D not resolved. Germline assignment: CDR1 SGHNT and CDR2 YENEEA. CDR3 length equals 11 residues. The V gene lost 4 bases and the J gene lost 2 bases, with 2 bases spanning the gap. The chain's CDR3 is CASSSQETQYF. DNA for the CDR3: TGTGCCAGCAGCTCACAAGAGACCCAGTACTTC.

The rearrangement joins TRBV29-1 to TRBJ2-7; D is possibly TRBD1 (6 bases). The germline CDR1 and CDR2 sequences are SQVTM and ANQGSEA. There are 13 residues in the CDR3. The ends were cut back, 2 bases at V and 2 bases at J, with 10 bases in the middle. The CDR3 DNA reads as TGCAGCGTTGAAAGTCAGGGGACCTACGAGCAGTACTTC. Translation gives CSVESQGTYEQYF.

This clone was counted between two and nine times. The identical CDR3 is also encoded by other nucleotide sequences in the sample. This chain uses TRBV30 with TRBJ1-1; a weak D match, TRBD1 (5 bases). The germline V gene has CDR1 GTSNPN and CDR2 SVGIG (reference sequence). V was cut by 0 bases and J by 1 base, with 9 bases left in between. There are 14 residues in the CDR3. The DNA of the CDR3 is TGTGCCTGGAGTGTGGGGCAGGGGAACACTGAAGCTTTCTTT. Its translation: CAWSVGQGNTEAFF.

This clone has a handful of counts. V and J are TRBV2 and TRBJ2-2; D is possibly TRBD2 (7 bases). V was trimmed by 8 bases and J by 2 bases, leaving 9 bases between them. Germline loops: CDR1 SNHLY, CDR2 FYNNEI. The CDR3 extends over 13 amino acids. The CDR3 DNA follows: TGTGCCAGCGGGGGGGCTAACACCGGGGAGCTGTTTTTT. This translates into CASGGANTGELFF.

The J gene is TRBJ2-2, the V gene TRBV4-2; 12 bases agree with TRBD2. The CDR3 has 16 amino acids. CDR1 is LGHNA and CDR2 is YNFKEQ in the germline V gene. With V trimmed by 4 bases and J by 4 bases, 4 bases remained unmatched. The CDR3 DNA is TGTGCCAGCAGCCGGGGACTAGCGGGCCTCACCGGGGAGCTGTTTTTT. This encodes CASSRGLAGLTGELFF.

The rearrangement joins TRBV4-2 to TRBJ2-5, with 8 bases that match TRBD1. Germline-derived CDR1 and CDR2 are LGHNA and YNFKEQ. The V segment lost 1 base and the J segment 4 bases; nucleotides outside the gene matches: 5. This CDR3 region has 15 residues. In nucleotides, the CDR3 is TGTGCCAGCAGCCAAGCCAGGGGGCCTTCAGAGACCCAGTACTTC. Protein product: CASSQARGPSETQYF.

V is TRBV7-9 and J is TRBJ1-2; 9 bases line up with TRBD1. Germline V CDR1 and CDR2: SEHNR, FQNEAQ (reference sequence). This CDR3 comprises 17 residues. The V segment lost 5 bases and the J segment 2 bases; nucleotides outside the gene matches: 12. CDR3 protein: CASSPGDRDRANYGYTF. The CDR3 DNA follows: TGTGCCAGCAGCCCAGGAGACCGGGACAGGGCCAACTATGGCTACACCTTC.

The chain uses TRBV9 and TRBJ1-2, with 7 positions matching TRBD1. Trimming took 3 bases from V and 3 from J; bases not matched to a gene: 14. The CDR3 length is 17 residues. Germline V CDR1 and CDR2: SGDLS, YYNGEE. DNA of the CDR3: TGTGCCAGCAGCGGAACCCCTACGACGGGACAGCACTATGGCTACACCTTC. It yields the protein CASSGTPTTGQHYGYTF.

The chain links TRBV29-1 to TRBJ2-5, with D perhaps matching TRBD2 (7 bases). V shed 5 bases and J shed 5 bases, with 15 bases lying between them. Germline V gives CDR1 SQVTM, CDR2 ANQGSEA. The CDR3 is 13 residues long. CDR3 residues: CSVLRGARETQYF. In nucleotides, the CDR3 is TGCAGCGTTCTTCGGGGGGCCCGGGAGACCCAGTACTTC.